What follows are 27 T cell receptor beta chains derived from one specimen sequenced in a study of T cells in Graves' hyperthyroidism and ophthalmopathy. RNA transcripts gave rise to amplified TCR beta CDR3 regions. With the HTBI primer set, the TCR CDR3 went through a first round of RT-PCR. From the multiplex PCR reads, TCRdb called clonotypes with MiXCR, one entry per CDR3 protein. The sample records some 350,000 distinct CDR3 sequences, more than 20% being singletons. The specimen was blood. The source of these receptors is a man aged 45-65 years with Graves' hyperthyroidism.

This clonotype was recorded a few times. This rearrangement joins TRBV28 to TRBJ1-2; D is unclear. V lost 1 base and J lost 4, with 10 bases in between. Germline CDR1 reads MDHEN; CDR2 reads SYDVKM. This CDR3 has 14 residues. CDR3 residues: CASSLLGKTYGYTF. The CDR3 coding sequence is TGTGCCAGCAGTTTATTGGGCAAGACCTATGGCTACACCTTC.

This clonotype came up many times. V is TRBV29-1 and J is TRBJ1-1, with D maybe TRBD1 (6 bases). In germline, CDR1 is SQVTM, CDR2 ANQGSEA. The V gene lost 2 bases and the J gene lost 3 bases, with 10 bases spanning the gap. The CDR3 is made up of 13 amino acids. CDR3 nucleotide sequence: TGCAGCGTTGAAAGGGGGGGAGACACTGAAGCTTTCTTT. This gives the protein CSVERGGDTEAFF.

The J gene is TRBJ1-1, the V gene TRBV6-1; no clear D gene. This CDR3 contains 16 residues. Between the trimmed V and J ends, which lost 3 bases and 4 bases, there was a span of 18 bases. Germline assignment: CDR1 MNHNS and CDR2 SASEGT. CDR3 nucleotides: TGTGCCAGCAGTGATGGCAGCCGGGTGCTGAGCACTGAAGCTTTCTTT. This sequence encodes CASSDGSRVLSTEAFF.

In its sample, this clonotype was seen a few times. The chain employs TRBV7-9 and TRBJ2-1; D unresolved. V lost 1 base, J lost 10 bases, and 8 bases lay in between. This CDR3 comprises 12 residues. CDR1 SEHNR and CDR2 FQNEAQ come from the germline V gene (reference sequence). In DNA, the CDR3 is TGTGCCAGCAGCTTAGTCGCGTTAGAGCAGTTCTTC. Its translation is CASSLVALEQFF.

The table lists this clonotype with many counts. J is TRBJ2-7 and V is TRBV12-3 or TRBV12-4; 13 positions agree with TRBD2. The CDR3 spans 16 residues. V gave up 5 bases and J gave up 4 bases; unmatched junction bases: 8. CDR3 DNA sequence: TGTGCCAGCAGTCTTCGGACTAGCGGGAGCCCTTACGAGCAGTACTTC. This gives the protein CASSLRTSGSPYEQYF.

The CDR3 sequence is CGTQSSYEQYF. In DNA, the CDR3 is TGTGGTACACAAAGCTCCTACGAGCAGTACTTC. The rearrangement joins TRBV28 to TRBJ2-7; D is unclear. Germline V gene data show CDR1 as MDHEN and CDR2 as SYDVKM. The CDR3 has 11 amino acids.

The chain links TRBV20-1 to TRBJ2-1; D unresolved. This CDR3 is built from 14 residues. Trimming took 6 bases from V and 6 from J, leaving 18 bases between them. CDR1 is DFQATT and CDR2 is SNEGSKA in the germline V gene (reference sequence). The CDR3 is CSAKEALLTNEQFF. CDR3 nucleotides: TGCAGTGCCAAAGAAGCTCTCCTCACCAATGAGCAGTTCTTC.

The rearrangement joins TRBV5-1 to TRBJ1-1, with D possibly TRBD1 on 6 matching bases. This CDR3 contains 19 residues. V shed 1 base and J shed 11 bases, with 33 bases lying between them. The germline V gene has CDR1 SGHRS and CDR2 YFSETQ. The CDR3 DNA reads TGCGCCAGCAGCTTGAGGTCAGTTGGACAGAGTTTGACCCCTAATCCGGCTTTCTTT. Its protein product is CASSLRSVGQSLTPNPAFF.

This clonotype occurred a few times. The gene calls are TRBV2 and TRBJ1-1, with TRBD1 as a possible D gene (5 bases). The germline V gene encodes CDR1 SNHLY and CDR2 FYNNEI. Trimming stripped 2 bases from V and 0 bases from J, with 7 bases between. The CDR3 totals 14 residues. CDR3 sequence reads: CASSEQGMNTEAFF. CDR3 DNA: TGTGCCAGCAGTGAACAGGGAATGAACACTGAAGCTTTCTTT.

This clonotype was counted only a few times. The chain is built from TRBV14 and TRBJ2-3; TRBD1 matches at 7 bases. V was pared by 5 bases and J by 6 bases, with 2 bases of the junction left unmatched. Germline V gene lookup returns CDR1 SGHDN and CDR2 FVKESK. CDR3 length: 12 amino acids. CDR3 residues: CASSFRGDTQYF. CDR3 DNA sequence: TGTGCCAGCAGCTTCAGGGGGGATACGCAGTATTTT.

This clonotype showed up just a few times. The rearrangement uses TRBV29-1 and TRBJ2-7; D remains unclear. V shed 4 bases and J shed 5 bases, with 12 bases lying between them. Germline-derived CDR1 and CDR2 are SQVTM and ANQGSEA. The CDR3 is made up of 12 amino acids. Written as DNA, the CDR3 is TGCAGCGTTGGAAGGGTAATCGACGAGCAGTACTTC. Translated, it gives CSVGRVIDEQYF.

This clonotype came up a few times. The J gene is TRBJ2-3, the V gene TRBV12-3 or TRBV12-4; a possible D gene is TRBD1 (5 bases). This CDR3 contains 13 residues. The V end lost 9 bases, the J end lost 2 bases, and 12 bases lay between the germline ends. The CDR3 sequence is CASSGYNTDTQYF. The CDR3 DNA is TGTGCCAGTTCAGGGTATAACACAGATACGCAGTATTTT.

In DNA form, the CDR3 reads TGTGCCAGCAGCGTAGGGGGGTCAAATGAAAAACTGTTTTTT. Protein sequence: CASSVGGSNEKLFF. The chain uses TRBV9 and TRBJ1-4; D possibly corresponds to TRBD1 (5 bases). Trimming left V 0 bases short and J 5 bases short, with 8 bases between. Looked up from germline, CDR1 is SGDLS and CDR2 is YYNGEE. The CDR3 length is 14 residues.

This clonotype appeared a few times. This rearrangement joins TRBV20-1 to TRBJ2-5; TRBD2 is a possible D gene (7 bases). The germline CDR1 and CDR2 sequences are DFQATT and SNEGSKA (reference sequence). The CDR3 is 13 residues long. Trimming took 6 bases from V and 3 from J, leaving 14 bases between them. The CDR3 DNA reads as TGCAGTGCCCGAGGGGGGGGAGAAGAGACCCAGTACTTC. Residues: CSARGGGEETQYF.

The chain combines TRBV6-1 with TRBJ2-1, with 8 nucleotides matching TRBD1. The V gene end was trimmed by 6 bases and the J gene end by 9 bases; junction bases not matched to a gene: 13. Germline V gene data show CDR1 as MNHNS and CDR2 as SASEGT. The CDR3 covers 15 residues. CDR3 DNA sequence: TGTGCCAGCAGGGACCGGGACAGGTCGGCGAGTGAGCAGTTCTTC. This codes for CASRDRDRSASEQFF.

The chain recombines TRBV20-1 with TRBJ2-3, with 8 nucleotides matching TRBD2. Germline lookup yields CDR1 DFQATT and CDR2 SNEGSKA (reference sequence). The CDR3 totals 14 residues. J gave up 3 bases and V 2 bases, and 4 bases lay outside the gene matches. The chain's CDR3 is CSARLAGGTDTQYF. For the CDR3, the DNA is TGCAGTGCTAGACTAGCGGGTGGGACAGATACGCAGTATTTT.

This chain uses TRBV27 with TRBJ2-7, with TRBD2 as a possible D gene (5 bases). Germline V gene sequence: CDR1 MNHEY, CDR2 SMNVEV (reference sequence). This CDR3 spans 13 amino acids. V was trimmed by 6 bases and J by 3 bases, leaving 12 bases between them. The CDR3 region has the DNA TGTGCCAGCAGCAAGACTACCTACTACGAGCAGTACTTC. This encodes CASSKTTYYEQYF.

This clonotype has just a few counts. This sequence joins TRBV20-1 and TRBJ2-3, with 9 bases matching TRBD2. The germline V gene encodes CDR1 DFQATT and CDR2 SNEGSKA (reference sequence). CDR3 length equals 17 residues. V trimming: 3 bases; J trimming: 1 base; junction bases outside the gene matches: 11. Written as DNA, the CDR3 is TGCAGTGCTAGGGCTGGGGGCGGGAGGGGTCGCACAGATACGCAGTATTTT. It specifies CSARAGGGRGRTDTQYF.

This clonotype has a handful of counts. A read error may explain this, as a much larger clone is one base away. This chain links TRBV12-3 or TRBV12-4 with TRBJ2-3; tentatively, D is TRBD2 (6 bases). Trimming left V 7 bases short and J 1 base short, with 12 bases between. The CDR3 sequence is 14 residues long. The CDR3 here is CASNSSSGTDTQYF. The CDR3 coding sequence is TGTGCCAGCAATTCCTCTAGCGGCACAGATACGCAGTATTTT.

This chain connects TRBV11-3 to TRBJ2-1, with D possibly being TRBD2 (6 bases). This CDR3 spans 14 amino acids. Germline lookup yields CDR1 SGHNT and CDR2 YENEEA. Trimming cost V 1 base and J 10 bases, with 14 bases left between them. CDR3 region: CASSLVWGDPEQFF. The CDR3 DNA reads TGTGCCAGCAGCTTAGTGTGGGGGGACCCCGAGCAGTTCTTC.

The V call is TRBV19, the J call TRBJ1-2, with D uncertain. V was trimmed by 0 bases and J by 6 bases, leaving 14 bases between them. Germline V gene sequence: CDR1 LNHDA, CDR2 SQIVND (reference sequence). The CDR3 sequence is 15 residues long. CDR3: CASSIETGSLDGYTF. In DNA form, the CDR3 reads TGTGCCAGTAGTATAGAAACGGGTAGTTTGGATGGCTACACCTTC.

In its sample, this clonotype was seen many times. The chain has TRBV11-2 and TRBJ2-7; a weak D match, TRBD1 (5 bases). This CDR3 has 13 residues. V lost 5 bases, J lost 3 bases, and 11 bases lay in between. CDR1 is SGHAT and CDR2 is FQNNGV in the germline V gene. The CDR3 nucleotides read TGTGCCAGCAGCATACTAACAGGCTACGAGCAGTACTTC. Translating it yields CASSILTGYEQYF.

This clonotype was seen a few times. V and J are TRBV7-9 and TRBJ2-3; 7 nucleotides match TRBD1. Germline CDR1 SEHNR, CDR2 FQNEAQ (reference sequence). The CDR3 runs 15 residues. Trimming cost V 2 bases and J 2 bases; bases outside gene matches: 4. The CDR3 reads CASSLRQGPTDTQYF. The CDR3 nucleotides read TGTGCCAGCAGCTTAAGACAGGGACCCACAGATACGCAGTATTTT.

This clonotype was seen more than once but under ten times. The rearrangement joins TRBV20-1 to TRBJ2-7, with 9 bases aligning to TRBD1. The CDR3 sequence is 14 residues long. The V segment lost 2 bases and the J segment 3 bases; nucleotides outside the gene matches: 5. The germline V gene has CDR1 DFQATT and CDR2 SNEGSKA (reference sequence). CDR3 nucleotide sequence: TGCAGTGCTAGACCCTGGGACAGGGTCTACGAGCAGTACTTC. It translates to CSARPWDRVYEQYF.

This clonotype was counted a few times. J is TRBJ1-5 and V is TRBV27; D may be TRBD1 (6 bases). The CDR3 runs 15 residues. CDR1 and CDR2 (germline): MNHEY, SMNVEV (reference sequence). The V end was cut by 4 bases, the J end by 2 bases, with 12 bases between. CDR3 DNA: TGTGCCAGCAGTTGGAGGGGGGCAGGCAATCAGCCCCAGCATTTT. Amino acids: CASSWRGAGNQPQHF.

V gene TRBV19 combines with J gene TRBJ2-1; 13 bases match TRBD2. V gave up 4 bases and J gave up 8 bases; unmatched junction bases: 8. Per the germline V gene, CDR1 is LNHDA and CDR2 is SQIVND (reference sequence). The CDR3 covers 16 residues. The CDR3 sequence: CASSSRTSGSRDEQFF. For the CDR3, the DNA is TGTGCCAGTAGTAGTCGGACTAGCGGGAGTAGGGATGAGCAGTTCTTC.

Regarding this clonotype: Being one base from a much bigger clone, this may be a read error. The chain has TRBV6-2 or TRBV6-3 and TRBJ2-3; 10 bases map to TRBD2. Germline V gene data show CDR1 as MNHEY and CDR2 as SVGEGT. The CDR3 sequence is 14 residues long. V was clipped by 5 bases and J by 1 base; unmatched bases: 0. CDR3 bases: TGTGCCAGCAGTGGGACTAGCGGCACAGATACGCAGTATTTT. This codes for CASSGTSGTDTQYF.